A selection of T cell receptor beta chains follows, all from one sample in a study of shared clonotypes between healthy human individuals. Data came from immunoSEQ multiplex PCR; TCRdb stores just in-frame clones and leaves some out. The sample yields 800,000 to 950,000 clones, 90% to 98% seen once. Sequencing was performed on naive CD8+ T cells sorted from blood. The receptors come from a man aged 25 to 40 in good health. Each CDR3 is given with its conserved first and last residue. The D gene is left open where the match is weak. Clone size, where shown, is once, few, many, or a class for clones that have expanded.

V,length,size,D,J,DNA,CDR3
TRBV11-2,15,-,TRBD1,TRBJ2-7,TGTGCCAGCAGCTCCCCGGGACAGGGTGTGTACGAGCAGTACTTC,CASSSPGQGVYEQYF
TRBV27,14,-,-,TRBJ1-5,TGTGCCAGCAGGAGGGGGTATAGCAATCAGCCCCAGCATTTT,CASRRGYSNQPQHF
TRBV4-2,17,once,-,TRBJ2-3,TGTGCCAGCAGCCAAGACCAAAATGTGATATTTGCAGATACGCAGTATTTT,CASSQDQNVIFADTQYF
TRBV5-8,16,-,-,TRBJ2-3,TGTGCCAGCAGCCTGGTCGGGGGAAGTATCACAGATACGCAGTATTTT,CASSLVGGSITDTQYF
TRBV11-2,15,-,TRBD1,TRBJ2-5,TGTGCCAGCAGCTCCGGACAGGGGCAACAAGAGACCCAGTACTTC,CASSSGQGQQETQYF
TRBV6-6,12,-,TRBD1,TRBJ1-1,TGTGCCAGCAGTTACGGACAGGGGGAAGCTTTCTTT,CASSYGQGEAFF
TRBV5-4,12,-,-,TRBJ1-1,TGTGCCAGCACCTCGGGGGGCCCTGAAGCTTTCTTT,CASTSGGPEAFF
TRBV5-3,16,-,-,TRBJ2-1,TGTGCCAGAAGCCTCCCGCCGGAACGGAACCACAATGAGCAGTTCTTC,CARSLPPERNHNEQFF
TRBV18,17,-,-,TRBJ2-1,TGTGCCAGCTCACCACCATTGTGGGACCGATTCTACAATGAGCAGTTCTTC,CASSPPLWDRFYNEQFF
TRBV7-6,12,-,-,TRBJ1-2,TGTGCCAGCAGCTCGGGGGCGTGGGGCTACACCTTC,CASSSGAWGYTF
TRBV7-2,16,-,TRBD2,TRBJ2-1,TGTGCCAGCAGCAGCTGGGGACTAGCAGGCCGCAATGAGCAGTTCTTC,CASSSWGLAGRNEQFF
TRBV19,14,-,-,TRBJ2-7,TGTGCCAGTAGCCAGGGACCTCTCTCCTACGAGCAGTACTTC,CASSQGPLSYEQYF
TRBV14,14,-,TRBD1,TRBJ2-7,TGTGCCAGCAGCACACGGGGACAGACCTACGAGCAGTACTTC,CASSTRGQTYEQYF
TRBV7-2,13,-,TRBD1,TRBJ1-2,TGTGCCAGCAGCTTCGGGACAGGGCTGAGCTACACCTTC,CASSFGTGLSYTF
TRBV16,16,-,TRBD1,TRBJ1-2,TGTGCCAGCAGCCAATACCCGGGACAGGGGACCTATGGCTACACCTTC,CASSQYPGQGTYGYTF
TRBV27,14,-,-,TRBJ2-1,TGTGCCAGCAGTTTATCGAGGGGGAGTAGTGAGCAGTTCTTC,CASSLSRGSSEQFF
TRBV7-8,14,-,TRBD1,TRBJ1-5,TGTGCCAGCAGCTTCCGGGACAGGAGACAGCCCCAGCATTTT,CASSFRDRRQPQHF
TRBV9,13,-,-,TRBJ2-7,TGTGCCAGCAGTAGGGGGACAAACTACGAGCAGTACTTC,CASSRGTNYEQYF
TRBV6-9,12,-,-,TRBJ2-7,TGTGCCAGCAGTGCCTCGGTGGACGAGCAGTACTTC,CASSASVDEQYF
TRBV7-2,15,-,-,TRBJ2-7,TGTGCCAGCAGCCCCCCGGGGGCGGGAGCGGGCGAGCAGTACTTC,CASSPPGAGAGEQYF
TRBV10-2,15,-,TRBD2,TRBJ2-7,TGCGCCAGCAGTGATCAAGAGCGGGGCTCCTACGAGCAGTACTTC,CASSDQERGSYEQYF
TRBV4-1,14,-,-,TRBJ2-7,TGCGCCAGCAGCCAGGGGGACGGAACTTACGAGCAGTACTTC,CASSQGDGTYEQYF
TRBV10-3,14,once,TRBD2,TRBJ2-3,TGTGCCATCAGGGGGGCTAGCGGGAGAGATACGCAGTATTTT,CAIRGASGRDTQYF
TRBV9,15,-,-,TRBJ1-4,TGTGCCAGCAGCGTAGACGGGGCGCCCAATGAAAAACTGTTTTTT,CASSVDGAPNEKLFF
TRBV5-5,11,-,-,TRBJ2-7,TGTGCCAGCAGCTCCGAAGGCGAGCAGTACTTC,CASSSEGEQYF
TRBV5-1,15,-,-,TRBJ2-7,TGCGCCAGCAGCTGGACGGCAGTTGGGACCTACGAGCAGTACTTC,CASSWTAVGTYEQYF
TRBV15,15,-,TRBD2,TRBJ2-5,TGTGCCACCAGCAGTGCGCTAGCGGGAGAAGAGACCCAGTACTTC,CATSSALAGEETQYF
TRBV7-6,15,-,TRBD2,TRBJ2-7,TGTGCCAGCAGCGCAAGACTAGCGGGAGGGAGGGAGCAGTACTTC,CASSARLAGGREQYF
TRBV28,13,once,-,TRBJ1-1,TGTGCCAGCAGTTTATCCCGGGGCACTGAAGCTTTCTTT,CASSLSRGTEAFF
TRBV19,15,-,TRBD1,TRBJ2-7,TGTGCCAGTTCTGAGACAGGGGGCTTTGCCTACGAGCAGTACTTC,CASSETGGFAYEQYF
TRBV7-9,16,-,-,TRBJ2-1,TGTGCCAGCAGCCCCTGGACGGGTGCCGTGCGCGGGGAGCAGTTCTTC,CASSPWTGAVRGEQFF
TRBV19,16,-,TRBD1,TRBJ2-7,TGTGCCAGTAGTGTAAGAGGGACAGTACCCCCCTACGAGCAGTACTTC,CASSVRGTVPPYEQYF
TRBV11-2,14,-,-,TRBJ1-1,TGTGCCAGCAGCAGCCCGCTTTGGAAGACTGAAGCTTTCTTT,CASSSPLWKTEAFF